A selection of T cell receptor beta chains follows, all from one sample in a study of blood T cell repertoires in COVID-19. Sequencing was performed with immunoSEQ multiplex PCR; in TCRdb, only in-frame clones are kept and a portion is missing. In the table there are some 97,000 clones, around 86% of which are singletons. The sample was PBMCs or T cells enriched from blood (not recorded which). These TCRs come from a woman aged 45-60 years who had recovered from COVID-19. Both conserved end residues are trimmed from each CDR3. Each record gives: V gene, J gene, clone size, D gene, CDR3 protein. D genes are given only for firm matches. Clone size appears in some rows only: once, few, many, or a class for an expanded clone.

>TRBV7-9|TRBJ1-5|NA|TRBD1
ASSLDRTGGQPQH
>TRBV11-2|TRBJ2-1|few|NA
ASSSSDTMVRQF
>TRBV11-2|TRBJ2-4|NA|NA
ASSPDTGTPAKNIQY
>TRBV7-3|TRBJ2-3|NA|TRBD2
ASSFQAGVSDTQY
>TRBV19|TRBJ1-6|NA|NA
ASSIPRYNSPLH
>TRBV25-1|TRBJ2-3|NA|NA
ASSEQLAIDTQY
>TRBV7-8|TRBJ1-1|NA|NA
ASSLLWQGEEAF
>TRBV7-9|TRBJ2-2|once|NA
ASSYGRRTNTGELF
>TRBV19|TRBJ1-2|NA|NA
ATKRESRGGYT
>TRBV18|TRBJ1-3|NA|NA
ASSPFQIQLNSGNTIY
>TRBV5-6|TRBJ2-7|NA|TRBD1
ASSLGGTGKHEQY
>TRBV10-3|TRBJ2-2|NA|NA
AISESFGELF
>TRBV28|TRBJ1-2|NA|TRBD1
ASTSDRGNT
>TRBV23-1|TRBJ2-4|few|TRBD2
ASSPTASGGKNIQY
>TRBV9|TRBJ1-2|NA|NA
ASSQATYGYT
>TRBV28|TRBJ1-3|NA|NA
ASKGSGNTIY
>TRBV19|TRBJ1-2|NA|NA
ASSMIFSQGYGYT
>TRBV5-1|TRBJ2-7|NA|TRBD2
ASSLARLAGGHEQY
>TRBV5-6|TRBJ2-7|NA|TRBD2
ASSFGTSGGEQY
>TRBV5-5|TRBJ1-5|NA|TRBD1
ASSLIVWQGGNQPQH
>TRBV10-3|TRBJ1-1|NA|NA
AIRGVVTEAF
>TRBV5-4|TRBJ2-5|NA|NA
ASSLEPNQETQY
>TRBV27|TRBJ1-1|NA|TRBD1
ASSSFGTGGINTEAF
>TRBV4-2|TRBJ2-3|NA|TRBD2
ASSEPGLAGWSDTQY
>TRBV2|TRBJ2-2|NA|NA
ASKGVNTGELF
>TRBV19|TRBJ1-1|NA|NA
ATRRGGTEAF
>TRBV19|TRBJ1-5|NA|NA
ASSGTPDQPQH
>TRBV15|TRBJ1-2|NA|NA
ATSRDFRSQIAAGNYGYT
>TRBV4-1|TRBJ2-2|NA|TRBD2
ASSQGLAGDSGELF
>TRBV2|TRBJ2-1|NA|TRBD2
ASSLPGLAGVYEQF
>TRBV5-1|TRBJ2-7|NA|TRBD2
ASSSSREGNPRGQY
>TRBV4-1|TRBJ2-5|NA|TRBD2
ASSQERTSETQY
>TRBV7-3|TRBJ2-7|NA|TRBD2
ASSYGPSGIYEQY
>TRBV29-1|TRBJ2-1|NA|TRBD1
SASGTGGYEQF
>TRBV4-2|TRBJ2-7|NA|TRBD2
ASSQESAGETYEQY
>TRBV4-1|TRBJ1-5|NA|NA
ASSLTGFQPQH
>TRBV28|TRBJ1-2|NA|TRBD1
ASSLLTGGQGFGYT
>TRBV6-4|TRBJ2-3|NA|TRBD2
ASNLAGGPSTDTQY
>TRBV28|TRBJ2-7|NA|NA
ASEPAGREEQY
>TRBV2|TRBJ2-7|few|TRBD1
ASSWDRWYEQY
>TRBV24-1|TRBJ2-2|NA|NA
ALGPPNSGELF
>TRBV11-3|TRBJ2-1|NA|TRBD2
ATSSGGAHNEQF
>TRBV18|TRBJ1-1|once|TRBD1
ASSPEIITGGEAF
>TRBV6-5|TRBJ2-1|NA|TRBD2
ASRTSGRGVQF
>TRBV27|TRBJ2-1|NA|TRBD2
ASSLLTGGRNEQF
>TRBV10-3|TRBJ1-5|NA|TRBD1
ATRDRVYQPQH
>TRBV3-1/TRBV3-2|TRBJ2-7|NA|NA
ASSACREGCEQY
>TRBV24-1|TRBJ2-7|NA|TRBD1
ATSHPGTGRPYEQY
>TRBV5-1|TRBJ2-1|NA|TRBD2
ASSLAAGEGYNEQF
>TRBV6-6|TRBJ1-5|NA|TRBD1
ASSRTGSDQPQH
>TRBV5-4|TRBJ1-2|NA|NA
ASSHSGSYGYT
>TRBV6-4|TRBJ2-1|once|TRBD2
ASSGLAGDGNEQF
>TRBV12-5|TRBJ2-2|NA|TRBD1
ASGPRTGNTGELF
>TRBV19|TRBJ2-4|NA|NA
ASTSGGLGNIQY
>TRBV19|TRBJ2-7|NA|NA
ASSSAGQPYEQY
>TRBV9|TRBJ2-1|NA|TRBD2
ASSPLSPGGSYNEQF
>TRBV7-9|TRBJ2-3|NA|TRBD2
ASSPPSGGRTDTQY